These 18 T cell receptor beta chains originate from one sample sequenced in a study of tissue T cells after allogeneic stem cell transplantation. Stated time point: mouse harvest day 7 after allogeneic transplant. Tail vein injection delivered 10^7 T-cell-depleted bone marrow cells and 10^6 splenic CD5+ T cells. Libraries were prepared by immunoSEQ multiplex PCR; TCRdb keeps only in-frame clonotypes and omits some of them. The sample has roughly 5,000 clones; 46% are singletons. Specimen: skin. The receptors come from a female BALB/c mouse given C57BL/6 T cells with graft-versus-host disease after an allogeneic hematopoietic cell transplant.

This clone was observed a handful of times. Each gene name is a mouse one. The CDR3 extends 1 residue past the end of the read, so its final part is completed from the germline J gene. The chain links TRBV16 to TRBJ2-7, with D possibly called TRBD1 or TRBD2 (5 bases each). V was cut by 4 bases and J by 3 bases, with 10 bases left in between. The CDR3 totals 13 residues. CDR1 is SGHSA, CDR2 FRNQAP, per germline. CDR3 DNA (partial): TGTGCAAGCAGCTCCGGGACCCTCTATGAACAGTAC. Translation: CASSSGTLYEQY. The CDR3 in full is CASSSGTLYEQYF.

Worth noting for this clone: Here the gene names and germline are mouse. Incomplete CDR3 DNA: TGTGCCAGCAGTCGGGGTCTTTCCAACGAAAGATTATTT. Its protein is CASSRGLSNERLF. The full CDR3 sequence reads CASSRGLSNERLFF. The chain joins TRBV26 to TRBJ1-4; no reliable D call. The sequenced fragment ends 1 residue before the CDR3 boundary, so the rest is inferred from the germline J gene. CDR1 is KGHPV and CDR2 is FQNQEV in the germline V gene (reference sequence). Between the trimmed V and J ends, which lost 4 bases and 0 bases, there was a span of 6 bases. The CDR3 consists of 14 residues.

About this clone itself: Here the gene names and germline are mouse. The CDR3 end lies 1 residue beyond the end of the read and is filled in from the germline J gene. The V gene is TRBV13-1, the J gene TRBJ2-1, with D possibly TRBD1 on 5 matching bases. The CDR3 has 14 amino acids. Germline V gene sequence: CDR1 NSHNY, CDR2 SYGAGN. The V end was cut by 1 base, the J end by 1 base, with 6 bases between. The CDR3 bases that were read are TGTGCCAGCAGTGATCAGGGAAACTATGCTGAGCAGTTC. Translation gives CASSDQGNYAEQF. The entire CDR3 is CASSDQGNYAEQFF.

This clone has more than one count but fewer than ten. Genes and germline come from the mouse. The read stops 1 residue short of the end of the CDR3; the missing end is completed from the germline J gene. The chain carries TRBV16 and TRBJ2-3; D possibly corresponds to TRBD1 (6 bases). Trimming cost V 0 bases and J 0 bases, with 10 bases left between them. The CDR3 spans 16 residues. Per the germline V gene, CDR1 is SGHSA and CDR2 is FRNQAP. CDR3 protein: CASSLDGTTSAETLYF. Partial CDR3 DNA: TGTGCAAGCAGCTTAGACGGGACAACTAGTGCAGAAACGCTGTAT.

As to this clone: The germline and genes are mouse ones. The read ends 1 residue early relative to the CDR3; the germline J gene fills the gap. The chain couples TRBV4 to TRBJ2-7; 7 bases agree with TRBD1. Germline V CDR1 and CDR2: LGHDT, YNNKQL (reference sequence). The CDR3 length is 12 residues. The junction had 4 bases not matched to a gene; V was cut back by 4 bases and J by 7 bases. The sequenced CDR3 bases are TGTGCCAGCAGCTTACAGGGGAGCGAACAGTAC. This encodes CASSLQGSEQY. The full CDR3 sequence reads CASSLQGSEQYF.

Remarks on this clone: All gene names here are mouse names. Coverage ceases 1 residue before the CDR3 finishes, and the germline J gene fills in the end. V usage is TRBV12-1 and J usage is TRBJ1-5; D perhaps matches TRBD1 (5 bases). The CDR3 length is 14 residues. V dropped 6 bases and J dropped 3 bases, with 14 bases sitting between them. Germline-derived CDR1 and CDR2 are SGHSN and HYEKVE. The sequenced part of the CDR3 DNA is TGTGCCAGCGCCACGGGACGGGCCAACCAGGCTCCGCTT. This encodes CASATGRANQAPL. The full CDR3 protein reads CASATGRANQAPLF.

A remark on this clone: The gene names given are mouse names. The read ends 1 residue early relative to the CDR3; the germline J gene fills the gap. V and J are TRBV3 and TRBJ2-1; 7 nucleotides match TRBD2. This CDR3 is built from 14 residues. Trimming at V came to 5 bases and at J to 3 bases, leaving 4 bases not matched to a gene. The germline CDR1 and CDR2 sequences are SNHLY and FYNGKV (reference sequence). CDR3 DNA, as far as it was read: TGTGCCAGCAGCCCGGACTGGTCCTATGCTGAGCAGTTC. Its protein is CASSPDWSYAEQF. The entire CDR3 is CASSPDWSYAEQFF. The whole variable domain, remainder taken from reference TRBV3 and TRBJ2-1, is GPKVLQIPSHQIIDMGQMVTLNCDPVSNHLYFYWYKQILGQQMEFLVNFYNGKVMEKSKLFKDQFSVERPDGSYFTLKIQPTALEDSAVYFCASSPDWSYAEQFFGPGTRLTVL.

In the case of this clone: The genes are named according to mouse. The CDR3 end is not reached by the read, which stops 1 residue before it; the germline J gene fills it in. The chain joins TRBV1 to TRBJ2-3, with a possible D match to TRBD2 (6 bases). V lost 0 bases and J 6 bases, leaving 13 bases between the germline ends. This CDR3 region has 15 residues. Looked up from germline, CDR1 is NSQYPW and CDR2 is LRSPGD (reference sequence). The CDR3 loop reads CTCSADLGEAETLYF. The CDR3 DNA, read in part, is TGCACCTGCAGTGCAGATTTGGGGGAAGCCGAAACGCTGTAT.

To note about this clone: Germline and genes here are mouse. The observed sequence ends 1 residue before the CDR3 terminus, with the missing tail filled in from the germline J gene. The V and J genes are TRBV12-2 and TRBJ2-7; 14 bases line up with TRBD2. The CDR3 length is 14 residues. The V gene's germline CDR1 is SGHLS and CDR2 HYDKME. Trimming cost V 0 bases and J 6 bases; bases outside gene matches: 0. The CDR3 loop is CASSLGTGGAEQYF. Incomplete CDR3 DNA: TGTGCCAGCTCTCTCGGGACTGGGGGGGCTGAACAGTAC. Drawing the rest from reference TRBV12-2 and TRBJ2-7, the complete variable domain is NSGVVQSPRYIIKGKGERSILKCIPISGHLSVAWYQQTQGQELKFFIQHYDKMERDKGNLPSRFSVQQFDDYHSEMNMSALELEDSAVYFCASSLGTGGAEQYFGPGTRLTVL.

This clone is medium-sized within its sample. Each gene name is a mouse one. The DNA ends 1 residue before the CDR3 does, and the rest of the CDR3 is filled in from the germline J gene. V usage is TRBV13-2 and J usage is TRBJ1-2; D ambiguous. Germline assignment: CDR1 NNHNN and CDR2 SYGAGS (reference sequence). CDR3 size: 14 residues. The germline V and J ends were trimmed by 1 base and 0 bases, with 7 bases remaining between them. CDR3: CASGDHIANSDYTF. The sequenced part of the CDR3 DNA is TGTGCCAGCGGTGATCACATTGCAAACTCCGACTACACC.

As concerns this clone: Gene names follow the mouse nomenclature. The read terminates 1 residue ahead of where the CDR3 ends, so the germline J gene completes it. The genes are TRBV4 and TRBJ2-4, with 10 bases that match TRBD2. Germline CDR1 is LGHDT and CDR2 is YNNKQL (reference sequence). J was trimmed by 6 bases and V by 5 bases; bases with no gene match: 5. The CDR3 runs 14 residues. The CDR3 DNA, read in part, is TGTGCCAGCAGCCACTGGGGGGGTCTGAACACCTTGTAC. Encoded protein: CASSHWGGLNTLY. The CDR3 reads in full as CASSHWGGLNTLYF.

Concerning this clone itself: Gene labels here are mouse ones. The DNA ends 1 residue before the CDR3 does, and the rest of the CDR3 is filled in from the germline J gene. The chain carries TRBV26 and TRBJ1-4; the match to TRBD1 covers 7 bases. CDR1 and CDR2 (germline): KGHPV, FQNQEV (reference sequence). There are 14 residues in the CDR3. After removal of 2 bases from V and 4 bases from J, the junction contained 1 base not matched to a gene. The sequenced part of the CDR3 DNA is TGTGCCAGCAGTCTGCAGGGGGTCAACGAAAGATTATTT. This encodes CASSLQGVNERLF. The whole CDR3 sequence reads CASSLQGVNERLFF.

For this clone: Mouse germline and gene names are used. Coverage ceases 1 residue before the CDR3 finishes, and the germline J gene fills in the end. This chain connects TRBV26 to TRBJ1-3, with D perhaps TRBD1 (6 bases). Trimming removed 4 bases at V and 4 bases at J, with 8 bases between. The CDR3 has 13 amino acids. CDR1 is KGHPV and CDR2 is FQNQEV in the germline V gene (reference sequence). CDR3 region: CASSPQGGNTLYF. The part of the CDR3 DNA that was read is TGTGCCAGCAGTCCCCAGGGGGGAAATACGCTCTAT.

This clone was observed a few times. Genes and germline are mouse. The read comes to an end 1 residue before the CDR3 does, leaving the germline J gene to fill in the end. The chain has TRBV23 and TRBJ2-7; whether TRBD1, the table's D call, matches the DNA was not checked. Per the germline V gene, CDR1 is KGHTA and CDR2 is FQNQQP. This CDR3 spans 13 amino acids. CDR3 DNA, as far as it was read: TGCTCCAGCAGTCAATTAGACAAATATGAACAGTAC. Protein sequence: CSSSQLDKYEQY. The whole CDR3 protein reads CSSSQLDKYEQYF.

A note on this clone: Germline and genes: mouse. The read ends 1 residue shy of where the CDR3 ends; the end is completed using the germline J gene. The chain employs TRBV3 and TRBJ2-7; D unclear. Germline-derived CDR1 and CDR2 are SNHLY and FYNGKV (reference sequence). The CDR3 runs to 14 residues. The germline V and J ends were trimmed by 1 base and 0 bases, with 7 bases remaining between them. The covered CDR3 bases are TGTGCCAGCAGCTTAGTGGAGAGCTCCTATGAACAGTAC. Its protein product is CASSLVESSYEQY. The full CDR3 protein reads CASSLVESSYEQYF.

This clone came up a few times. All gene names here are mouse names. From the germline J gene comes the end of the CDR3, since the read stops 1 residue before it. The chain couples TRBV26 to TRBJ1-4; the D is unclear. V lost 2 bases, J lost 4 bases, and 5 bases lay in between. CDR3 length: 13 residues. The germline gives CDR1 KGHPV, CDR2 FQNQEV (reference sequence). The sequenced CDR3 bases are TGTGCCAGCAGTCTGGGACTCAACGAAAGATTATTT. Translating it yields CASSLGLNERLF. The whole CDR3 sequence is CASSLGLNERLFF.

Worth noting for this clone: The germline and genes are mouse ones. The read ends 1 residue early relative to the CDR3; the germline J gene fills the gap. This sequence joins TRBV15 and TRBJ2-5; TRBD2 matches at 12 bases. CDR3 length equals 15 residues. Germline CDR1 SGHND, CDR2 FRSKSL. Losses at the gene ends were 3 bases for V and 6 bases for J; bases not matched to a gene: 4. Here the CDR3 reads CASSFDWGGGDTQYF. The covered CDR3 bases are TGTGCCAGCAGTTTTGACTGGGGGGGCGGGGACACCCAGTAC.

Note on this clone: The germline and genes are mouse ones. Coverage ceases 1 residue before the CDR3 finishes, and the germline J gene fills in the end. The V call is TRBV26, the J call TRBJ1-2; a weak D match, TRBD1 (5 bases). The V and J ends lost 2 bases and 5 bases respectively, with 9 bases between them. The V gene's germline CDR1 is KGHPV and CDR2 FQNQEV (reference sequence). This CDR3 region has 13 residues. The sequenced CDR3 bases are TGTGCCAGCAGTCTGAGGGGAAGGTCCGACTACACC. Residues: CASSLRGRSDYT. The whole CDR3 protein is CASSLRGRSDYTF. Looking up the rest from reference TRBV26 and TRBJ1-2 gives the full variable domain: NSKVIQTPRYLVKGQGQKAKMRCIPEKGHPVVFWYQQNKNNEFKFLINFQNQEVLQQIDMTEKRFSAECPSNSPCSLEIQSSEAGDSALYLCASSLRGRSDYTFGSGTRLLVI.